These 13 T cell receptor beta chains originate from one sample sequenced in a study of blood T cell repertoires in COVID-19. The data were produced by immunoSEQ multiplex PCR, yet TCRdb's version contains in-frame clones alone and is incomplete. This sample has 84,000 or so clones, with roughly 73% found just once. The sequenced material came from peripheral blood. These receptors were taken from a human donor in a cohort sampled during active COVID-19.

The chain links TRBV28 to TRBJ2-7; 7 bases are shared with TRBD2. Germline assignment: CDR1 MDHEN and CDR2 SYDVKM. The CDR3 spans 17 residues. Germline trimming cut 2 bases from V and 0 bases from J; bases unmatched to any gene: 10. CDR3 amino acids: CASSLPTGTGGSYEQYF. As DNA, the CDR3 is TGTGCCAGCAGTTTACCCACCGGGACGGGGGGCTCCTACGAGCAGTACTTC. Complete variable domain (other parts from reference TRBV28 and TRBJ2-7): DVKVTQSSRYLVKRTGEKVFLECVQDMDHENMFWYRQDPGLGLRLIYFSYDVKMKEKGDIPEGYSVSREKKERFSLILESASTNQTSMYLCASSLPTGTGGSYEQYFGPGTRLTVT.

V gene TRBV14 combines with J gene TRBJ1-2, with D uncertain. The CDR3 is made up of 14 amino acids. Germline loops: CDR1 SGHDN, CDR2 FVKESK. Trimming removed 0 bases at V and 2 bases at J, with 7 bases between. The CDR3 DNA reads as TGTGCCAGCAGCCAAGATACTAAAAACTATGGCTACACCTTC. Translating gives CASSQDTKNYGYTF.

This clone was observed a single time. The chain employs TRBV11-3 and TRBJ2-7; D is unresolved. V shed 1 base and J shed 0 bases, with 7 bases lying between them. Germline V gene sequence: CDR1 SGHNT, CDR2 YENEEA. The CDR3 sequence is 14 residues long. CDR3 region: CASSLAQSSYEQYF. The CDR3, as DNA: TGTGCCAGCAGCTTAGCACAGAGCTCCTACGAGCAGTACTTC.

The gene calls are TRBV11-2 and TRBJ2-7, with D tentatively TRBD2 (7 bases). Germline-derived CDR1 and CDR2 are SGHAT and FQNNGV. This CDR3 comprises 14 residues. V was cut by 5 bases and J by 4 bases, with 15 bases left in between. CDR3: CASSPWGGGYEQYF. The CDR3 DNA sequence: TGTGCCAGCAGCCCTTGGGGGGGCGGGTACGAGCAGTACTTC.

In its sample, this clone was seen a few times. The chain links TRBV29-1 to TRBJ2-1, with 9 bases matching TRBD1. The junction had 3 bases not matched to a gene; V was cut back by 6 bases and J by 0 bases. The germline V gene encodes CDR1 SQVTM and CDR2 ANQGSEA. CDR3 length: 14 amino acids. The CDR3 sequence: CSVDRGSSYNEQFF. Here the CDR3 DNA reads TGCAGCGTAGACAGGGGGAGCTCCTACAATGAGCAGTTCTTC.

V is TRBV9 and J is TRBJ1-6; the D is unclear. The germline V gene encodes CDR1 SGDLS and CDR2 YYNGEE. The CDR3 runs to 15 residues. With 0 bases removed from V and 2 bases from J, the gap between germline ends came to 6 bases. The CDR3 DNA follows: TGTGCCAGCAGCGTAGGGGAGACCTATAATTCACCCCTCCACTTT. It yields the protein CASSVGETYNSPLHF.

This chain joins TRBV19 and TRBJ2-6; D is uncertain. Germline-derived CDR1 and CDR2 are LNHDA and SQIVND (reference sequence). This CDR3 spans 18 amino acids. The V end lost 3 bases, the J end lost 1 base, and 16 bases lay between the germline ends. CDR3 nucleotides: TGTGCCAGTAGTATTTTTTGGCAGGAACTTTCTGGGGCCAACGTCCTGACTTTC. Amino acids: CASSIFWQELSGANVLTF.

This chain uses TRBV30 with TRBJ1-2, with D unresolved. Germline V CDR1 and CDR2: GTSNPN, SVGIG (reference sequence). Trimming took off 3 bases at V and 4 bases at J, with 12 bases between the two ends. CDR3 length equals 13 residues. CDR3 in amino acids: CAWSDRGLYGYTF. The CDR3, as DNA: TGTGCCTGGAGCGACCGAGGCCTCTATGGCTACACCTTC.

Only a few counts were recorded for this clone. J is TRBJ1-3 and V is TRBV7-9; the D is unclear. The germline V and J ends were trimmed by 5 bases and 0 bases, with 5 bases remaining between them. Germline CDR1 reads SEHNR; CDR2 reads FQNEAQ (reference sequence). The CDR3 spans 13 residues. The CDR3 sequence is CASSTNSGNTIYF. The DNA of the CDR3 is TGTGCCAGCAGCACTAACTCTGGAAACACCATATATTTT.

V is TRBV5-8 and J is TRBJ2-7; 7 nucleotides match TRBD1. This CDR3 spans 14 amino acids. The germline gives CDR1 SGHTS, CDR2 YDEGEE. Trimming cost V 2 bases and J 3 bases; bases outside gene matches: 5. The CDR3 coding sequence is TGTGCCAGCAGCTTATGGGGGACAGACTACGAGCAGTACTTC. Encoded protein: CASSLWGTDYEQYF.

This clone was seen just once. The chain is built from TRBV2 and TRBJ2-5; D is unresolved. CDR1 is SNHLY, CDR2 FYNNEI, per germline. V gave up 4 bases and J gave up 1 base, with 10 bases separating them. The CDR3 is 14 amino acids. CDR3 residues: CASSARRFQETQYF. For the CDR3, the DNA is TGTGCCAGCAGTGCCCGCAGGTTCCAAGAGACCCAGTACTTC.

This clone has just a few counts. The chain employs TRBV9 and TRBJ2-1; 11 positions match TRBD1. V trimming: 4 bases; J trimming: 2 bases; junction bases outside the gene matches: 2. Per the germline V gene, CDR1 is SGDLS and CDR2 is YYNGEE. The length of the CDR3 is 15 residues. The CDR3 loop is CASSLGQGAYNEQFF. Written as DNA, the CDR3 is TGTGCCAGCAGCTTGGGACAGGGGGCCTACAATGAGCAGTTCTTC.

DNA of the CDR3: TGTGCCAGCAGTTTAAATGACAGGGCGAACACTGAAGCTTTCTTT. Translation gives CASSLNDRANTEAFF. The V gene is TRBV27, the J gene TRBJ1-1, with 7 bases fitting TRBD1. Germline assignment: CDR1 MNHEY and CDR2 SMNVEV (reference sequence). The junction had 4 bases not matched to a gene; V was cut back by 2 bases and J by 1 base. The CDR3 has 15 residues.